This T cell receptor (beta chain) was recorded in a study of T cell changes during pregnancy in multiple sclerosis. The data were produced by immunoSEQ multiplex PCR, yet TCRdb's version contains in-frame clones alone and is incomplete. The profile shows roughly 87,000 clones, around 93% of them singletons. The germline V gene encodes CDR1 GTSNPN and CDR2 SVGIG (reference sequence). V was cut by 0 bases and J by 3 bases, with 6 bases left in between. This CDR3 spans 12 amino acids. The receptor was derived from a female donor in good health, serving as a control in a pregnancy study. Some clones in this sample may be carry-over from other donors' samples. The material sequenced was PBMCs, taken in the first trimester of pregnancy. The V gene is TRBV30, the J gene TRBJ2-7, with unresolved D. CDR3 protein: CAWSVYIYEQYF. CDR3 DNA sequence: TGTGCCTGGAGTGTGTATATCTACGAGCAGTACTTC.